The text below deals with one T cell receptor beta chain. The CDR3 contains 15 residues. Germline V lookup: CDR1 SGHAT, CDR2 FQNNGV. V gave up 1 base and J gave up 13 bases; unmatched junction bases: 11. The data stem from a study of T-cell reconstitution after alpha-beta-depleted transplantation in children. As it was prepared, the TCRbeta library received unique molecular identifiers. TCRdb re-derived calls from the PCR reads in MiXCR, one entry per CDR3 protein. The sample includes some 440,000 distinct CDR3 sequences, around 15% of them seen just once. Material: PBMCs, mostly from graft donor cells, obtained 360 days after TCRalphabeta/CD19-depleted stem cell transplant. This receptor was obtained from a boy younger than two who had a stem cell transplant for Wiskott-Aldrich syndrome, so the T cells may come from the graft donor. The chain recombines TRBV11-2 with TRBJ2-1, with 9 bases identical to TRBD2. CDR3 nucleotide sequence: TGTGCCAGCAGCTTAGGTCGAATAGCGGGAGTCGGTCAGTTCTTC. Residues: CASSLGRIAGVGQFF. Based on the CDR3 plus reference TRBV11-2 and TRBJ2-1, the full variable domain is EAGVAQSPRYKIIEKRQSVAFWCNPISGHATLYWYQQILGQGPKLLIQFQNNGVVDDSQLPKDRFSAERLKGVDSTLKIQPAKLEDSAVYLCASSLGRIAGVGQFFGPGTRLTVL.